A selection of T cell receptor beta chains follows, all from one sample in a study of technical replicates of blood from several donors. The protocol was immunoSEQ multiplex PCR, while the TCRdb copy is restricted to in-frame clones and leaves out a portion. The repertoire holds almost 55,000 clones, with around 94% as singletons. Sample: T cells isolated from PBMCs. The receptors shown here come from a human donor in good health. CDR3s leave out the opening cysteine and the closing phenylalanine or tryptophan.

CDR3 protein: ASSSPTKITDQETQY
J gene: TRBJ2-5
V gene: TRBV7-8

CDR3 protein: SVVVSLGEQY
J gene: TRBJ2-7
V gene: TRBV29-1

CDR3 protein: ASSLVSAGAYNEQF
J gene: TRBJ2-1
V gene: TRBV7-2

CDR3 protein: ASSPRTEQPQH
J gene: TRBJ1-5
V gene: TRBV6-5

CDR3 protein: ASSARLVSYEQY
J gene: TRBJ2-7
V gene: TRBV13

CDR3 protein: ASSRAAGGPYEQY
J gene: TRBJ2-7
V gene: TRBV5-4

CDR3 protein: ASNSHPRGRDNQETQY
J gene: TRBJ2-5
V gene: TRBV9

CDR3 protein: ASSLGENTGELF
J gene: TRBJ2-2
V gene: TRBV5-1

CDR3 protein: ASSPSYEQY
J gene: TRBJ2-7
V gene: TRBV11-2

CDR3 protein: ASSFEGASGNTIY
J gene: TRBJ1-3
V gene: TRBV5-1

CDR3 protein: ASSLFSVPQYMNTEAF
J gene: TRBJ1-1
V gene: TRBV11-2

CDR3 protein: ASSLTSSGNTIY
J gene: TRBJ1-3
V gene: TRBV5-6

CDR3 protein: ASSLEGRTTGGNEQY
J gene: TRBJ2-7
V gene: TRBV7-6

CDR3 protein: ASSPGPGQSNEQF
J gene: TRBJ2-1
V gene: TRBV13

CDR3 protein: ASSMTGRQGQETQY
J gene: TRBJ2-5
V gene: TRBV5-4

CDR3 protein: ASSATGESTEAF
J gene: TRBJ1-1
V gene: TRBV5-1

CDR3 protein: ASSLDIGGNNEQF
J gene: TRBJ2-1
V gene: TRBV5-4

CDR3 protein: ASSPGTNYEQY
J gene: TRBJ2-7
V gene: TRBV10-1